These 3 T cell receptor beta chains were all obtained from the same sample, sequenced in a study of blood T cells in healthy people across ages. A second roughly 6 to 11 cycle PCR used barcoded and J-beta primers. From the 5' RACE reads, TCRdb called clonotypes with MiXCR, one entry per CDR3 protein. The table includes approximately 940,000 distinct CDR3 sequences, around 49% detected once. Specimen: blood. Receptors originate from a man aged 30 to 45 in good health.

In the case of this clonotype: One junction end disagrees with the germline gene, perhaps due to a read error. This sequence joins TRBV6-1 and TRBJ2-5; a weak D match, TRBD2 (5 bases). In germline, CDR1 is MNHNS, CDR2 SASEGT. CDR3 length: 17 amino acids. As DNA, the CDR3 is TGTACCAGCAGTGATCCCCCTTCGGACTGGGCCCAAGAGACCCAGTACTTC. The encoded protein is CTSSDPPSDWAQETQYF.

The V gene is TRBV5-1, the J gene TRBJ2-7; 12 bases match TRBD2. The CDR3 is 16 residues long. V lost 4 bases and J lost 7; bases outside the gene matches: 12. The germline V gene has CDR1 SGHRS and CDR2 YFSETQ. The CDR3, as DNA: TGCGCCAGCAGCCTCCCCCAACTAGCGGGAGGAAGTGAGCAGTACTTC. Amino acids: CASSLPQLAGGSEQYF.

This clonotype was counted a single time. The chain carries TRBV5-4 and TRBJ2-1, with 11 bases matching TRBD2. V lost 1 base and J lost 2; bases outside the gene matches: 5. From germline, CDR1 is SGHNT and CDR2 YYREEE (reference sequence). The CDR3 is 17 residues long. The CDR3 sequence: CASSLPSGGKTYNEQFF. The CDR3 bases are TGTGCCAGCAGCTTGCCTAGCGGGGGGAAGACCTACAATGAGCAGTTCTTC.